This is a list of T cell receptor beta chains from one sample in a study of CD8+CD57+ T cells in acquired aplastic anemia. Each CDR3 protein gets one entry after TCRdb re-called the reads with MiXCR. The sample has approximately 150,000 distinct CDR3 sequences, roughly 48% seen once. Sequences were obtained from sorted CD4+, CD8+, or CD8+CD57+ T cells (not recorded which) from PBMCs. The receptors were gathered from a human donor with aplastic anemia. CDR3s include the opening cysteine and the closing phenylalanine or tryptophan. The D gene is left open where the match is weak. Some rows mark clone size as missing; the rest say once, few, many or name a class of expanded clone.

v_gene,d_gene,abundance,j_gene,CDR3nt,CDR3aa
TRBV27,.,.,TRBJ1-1,TGTGCCAGCAGTCCCAGGTGGAGCACTGAAGCCCTCTTT,CASSPRWSTEALF
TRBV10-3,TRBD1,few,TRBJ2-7,TGTGCCATAAGTGACAGGGTGTCCTACGAGCAGTACTTC,CAISDRVSYEQYF
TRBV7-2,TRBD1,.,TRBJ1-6,TGTGCCAGCAGCTATTGGACAGGGGCGCATTCACCCCTCCACTTT,CASSYWTGAHSPLHF
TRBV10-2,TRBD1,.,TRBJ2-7,TGCGCCAGCAGCCAAGGGGGCCAGGGAAGTCCGTACTTC,CASSQGGQGSPYF
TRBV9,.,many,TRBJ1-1,TGTGCCAGCATCATTGAGGGGCTCGACACTGAAGCTTTCTTT,CASIIEGLDTEAFF
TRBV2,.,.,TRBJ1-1,TGTGCCAGTACGGAGGGAATTAACACTGAAGCTTTCTTT,CASTEGINTEAFF
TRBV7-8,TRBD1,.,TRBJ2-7,TGTGCCAGCAGCTCTCAGGGGGCTATCTCCTACGAGCAGTACTTC,CASSSQGAISYEQYF
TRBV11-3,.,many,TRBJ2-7,TGTGCCAGCAGCACCAACAACTACGAGCAGTACTTC,CASSTNNYEQYF
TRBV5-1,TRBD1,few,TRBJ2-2,TGCGCCAGCAGCCCACAGGGGACCGGGGAGCTGTTTTTT,CASSPQGTGELFF
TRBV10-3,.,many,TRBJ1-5,TGTGCCACCTCGGTCTTACAGGATCAGCCCCAGCATTTT,CATSVLQDQPQHF
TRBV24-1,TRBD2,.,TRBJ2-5,TGTGCCACCAGTGGCGCTAGCGGGGGGGATGAAGAGACCCAGTACTTC,CATSGASGGDEETQYF
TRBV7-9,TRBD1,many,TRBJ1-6,TGTGCCAGCAGCTTACAGACAGGGGGAATTTCACCCCTCCACTTT,CASSLQTGGISPLHF
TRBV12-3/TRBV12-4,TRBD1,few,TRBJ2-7,TGTGCCAGCAGTTTACGCAGGGGGCCTAACGAGCAGTACTTC,CASSLRRGPNEQYF
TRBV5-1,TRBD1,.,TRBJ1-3,TGCGCCAGCAGCTGGACAGGGGCGGATGGAAACACCATATATTTT,CASSWTGADGNTIYF
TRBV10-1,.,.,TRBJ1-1,TGCGCCAGCAGTGGAAGGGGATCTGAAGCTTTCTTT,CASSGRGSEAFF
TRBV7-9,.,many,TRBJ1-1,TGTGCCAGCAGCGAAGAGGGCCCTGGAGCTTTCTTT,CASSEEGPGAFF
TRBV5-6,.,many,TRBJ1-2,TGTGCCAGCAGCTTGGGATTATCGAGGGACTATGGCTACACCTTC,CASSLGLSRDYGYTF
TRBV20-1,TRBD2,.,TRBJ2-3,TGCAGTGCTAGTTGGTTAGCGGGAGGGAGCACAGATACGCAGTATTTT,CSASWLAGGSTDTQYF
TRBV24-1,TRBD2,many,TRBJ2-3,TGTGCCACCAGTGATCCCCTTGGGGGTAGCGGGGGGGACACAGATACGCAGTATTTT,CATSDPLGGSGGDTDTQYF
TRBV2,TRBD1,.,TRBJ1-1,TGTGCCGGTGGGGGGACAGGGGGCACTGAAGCTTTCTTT,CAGGGTGGTEAFF
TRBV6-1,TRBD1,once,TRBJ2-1,TGTGCCAGCAGTGAGGGGACAGGGGATACCGATGAGCAGTTCTTC,CASSEGTGDTDEQFF
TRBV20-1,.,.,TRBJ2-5,TGCAGTGCTAGAAGGGCGGTAGAGACCCAGTACTTC,CSARRAVETQYF
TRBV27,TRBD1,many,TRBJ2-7,TGTGCCAGCAGTTTACCCCGGGACAGTATCTACGAGCAGTACTTC,CASSLPRDSIYEQYF
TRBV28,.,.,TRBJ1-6,TGTGCCAGCAGTTTGCGGGATTATAATTCACCCCTCCACTTT,CASSLRDYNSPLHF
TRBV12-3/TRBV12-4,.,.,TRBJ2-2,TGTGCCAGCAGCGTAGGAGGGGAGCTGTTTTTT,CASSVGGELFF
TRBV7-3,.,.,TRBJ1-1,TGTGCCAGCAGCCTCGACTGGGGCACTGAAGCTTTCTTT,CASSLDWGTEAFF
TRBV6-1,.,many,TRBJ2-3,TGTGCCAGCAGTGGGACTACAGATACGCAGTATTTT,CASSGTTDTQYF
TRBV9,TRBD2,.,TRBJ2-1,TGTGCCAGCAGCGTAGAGGAGGCTAGCGGATACAATGAGCAGTTCTTC,CASSVEEASGYNEQFF
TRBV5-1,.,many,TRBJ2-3,TGCGCCAGCAGCTTGGGTGGTATAGGTGATACGCAGTATTTT,CASSLGGIGDTQYF
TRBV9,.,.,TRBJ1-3,TGTGCCAGCAGCCCGGCGCCAGGGAGGTCTGGAAACACCATATATTTT,CASSPAPGRSGNTIYF
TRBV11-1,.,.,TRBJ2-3,TGTGCCAGCAGCTTCTCCACGGGCCTAGAAGATACGCAGTATTTT,CASSFSTGLEDTQYF
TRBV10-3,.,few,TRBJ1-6,TGTGCCATTCGCGGGCAGGGGCATAATTCACCCCTCCACTTT,CAIRGQGHNSPLHF
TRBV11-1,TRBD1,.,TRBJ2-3,TGTGCCAGCAGCTCAGGGGGATACTCCACAGATACGCAGTATTTT,CASSSGGYSTDTQYF
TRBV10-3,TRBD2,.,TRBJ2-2,TGTGCCATCAGTGAGATCCTAGCGGGCGCGAACACCGGGGAGCTGTTTTTT,CAISEILAGANTGELFF
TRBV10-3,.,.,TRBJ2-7,TGTGCCATCAAGGCGACAGGCCCGGGGAAGCAGTACTTC,CAIKATGPGKQYF
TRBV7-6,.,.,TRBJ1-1,TGTGCCAGCAGCTTAGGGAGGGGGGTGAACACTGAAGCTTTCTTT,CASSLGRGVNTEAFF
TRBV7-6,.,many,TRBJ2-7,TGTGCCAGCAGCTTAGATGGCGACGAGCAGTACTTC,CASSLDGDEQYF
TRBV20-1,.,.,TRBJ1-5,TGCAGTCCTGGGAAAAGGAGAATAAACAATCAGCCCCAGCATTTT,CSPGKRRINNQPQHF
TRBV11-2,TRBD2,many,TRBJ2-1,TGTGCCAGCAGCTTAGGAAGCGGGGGGCTAGATGAGCAGTTCTTC,CASSLGSGGLDEQFF
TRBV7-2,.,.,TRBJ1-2,TGTGCCAGCAGCTCCCGGGTAAACTATGGCTACACCTTC,CASSSRVNYGYTF
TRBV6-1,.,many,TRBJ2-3,TGTGCCAGCAGTCCAACATGGAAGGCAGATACGCAGTATTTT,CASSPTWKADTQYF
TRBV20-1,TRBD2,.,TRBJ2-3,TGCAGTGCTAGACTAGCGGGGGGGCTGCAGTATTTT,CSARLAGGLQYF
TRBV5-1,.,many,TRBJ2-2,TGCGCCAGCAGCTTGTCGGCAGTCGTCCTAGCCGGGGAGCTGTTTTTT,CASSLSAVVLAGELFF
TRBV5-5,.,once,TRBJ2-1,TGTGCCAGCAGCGGGGACACTGGTCCTGAGCAGTTCTTC,CASSGDTGPEQFF
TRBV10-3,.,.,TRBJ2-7,TGTGCCATCAGTGTTGGCAGGGACACCGGGCAGTACTTC,CAISVGRDTGQYF
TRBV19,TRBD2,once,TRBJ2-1,TGTGCCAGTAGTATACGCGGGACTAGCGGATCTGAGCAGTTCTTC,CASSIRGTSGSEQFF
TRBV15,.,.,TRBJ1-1,TGTGCCACCAGCATCGAAGCGAACACTGAAGCTTTCTTT,CATSIEANTEAFF
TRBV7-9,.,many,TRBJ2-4,TGTGCCAGCAGCTCGGTGGGTCTTGGGCAGTACTTC,CASSSVGLGQYF
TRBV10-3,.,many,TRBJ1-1,TGTGCCATCAGTGGAGACCTCATGAACACTGAAGCTTTCTTT,CAISGDLMNTEAFF
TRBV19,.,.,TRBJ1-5,TGTGCCAGTAGTACCGGACACCAGCCCCAGCATTTT,CASSTGHQPQHF
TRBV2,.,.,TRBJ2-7,TGTGCCAGCACTGTCTCGATTGGACACTCCTCCTACGAGCAGTACTTC,CASTVSIGHSSYEQYF